This section outlines one TCR beta chain sequence together with its context. Its antigen is still unknown. What was sequenced were expressed TCRB transcripts, since all of the isolated RNA had been reverse transcribed. Assay used: immunoSEQ multiplex PCR; TCRdb lists only in-frame clones, some missing. The sample has tens of thousands of clones, about 32% seen once. The data were obtained in a study of beta chain features in type 1 diabetes. The wider study: Patients did not differ from healthy donors in age, gender or cell yield. General observations from the study: The study found that naive, central memory and Treg TCRB repertoires appeared more similar in patients than in healthy donors. Type 1 diabetes patients showed fewer insertions and more deletions at VDJ junctions.

This CDR3 is 14 amino acids long. CDR1 and CDR2 (germline): SEHNR, FQNEAQ (reference sequence). Trimming took 1 base from V and 4 from J, leaving 10 bases between them. CD45RO/CCR7/CD25/CD127/CD95/CD27 sorting isolated CD4+ naive, central memory, regulatory and stem cell-like memory cells. The clonotype originates from a woman under 30 in good health. The sample was stem cell memory CD4+ T cells from blood. This chain joins TRBV7-9 and TRBJ1-2, with D perhaps TRBD1 (5 bases). The DNA of the CDR3 is TGTGCCAGCAGCTTAGAAGGAACAGGCTATGGCTACACCTTC. This translates into CASSLEGTGYGYTF.